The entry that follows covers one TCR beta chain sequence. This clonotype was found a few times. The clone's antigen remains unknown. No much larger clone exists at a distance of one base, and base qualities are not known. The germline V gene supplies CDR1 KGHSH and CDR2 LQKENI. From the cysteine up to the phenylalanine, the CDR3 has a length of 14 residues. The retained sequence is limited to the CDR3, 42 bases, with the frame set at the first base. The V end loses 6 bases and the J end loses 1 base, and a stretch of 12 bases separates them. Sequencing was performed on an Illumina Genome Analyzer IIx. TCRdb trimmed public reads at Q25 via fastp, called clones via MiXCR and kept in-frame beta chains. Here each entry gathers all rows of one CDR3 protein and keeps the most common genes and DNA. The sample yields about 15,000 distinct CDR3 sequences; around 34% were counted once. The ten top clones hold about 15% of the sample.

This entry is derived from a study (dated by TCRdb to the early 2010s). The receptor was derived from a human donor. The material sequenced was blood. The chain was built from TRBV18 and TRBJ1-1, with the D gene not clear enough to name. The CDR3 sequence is CASSQAAGNTEAFF. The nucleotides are TGTGCCAGCTCCCAAGCCGCGGGGAACACTGAAGCTTTCTTT. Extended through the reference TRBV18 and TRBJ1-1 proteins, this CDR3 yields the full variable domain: NAGVMQNPRHLVRRRGQEARLRCSPMKGHSHVYWYRQLPEEGLKFMVYLQKENIIDESGMPKERFSAEFPKEGPSILRIQQVVRGDSAAYFCASSQAAGNTEAFFGQGTRLTVV.